These 12 T cell receptor beta chains came from one sample sequenced in a study of CD8 T cells in Susac syndrome. With random hexamers, reverse transcription was performed on about 0.5 to 1 ug of RNA. TCRdb processed the immunoSEQ multiplex PCR reads anew with MiXCR; each CDR3 protein has one entry. The profile shows 100,000 to 150,000 distinct CDR3 sequences, about 95% of them singletons. Sequencing input: CD4+ T cells from PBMCs. The receptors were gathered from a human donor in good health.

J is TRBJ2-5 and V is TRBV29-1, with 8 nucleotides matching TRBD2. CDR1 and CDR2 (germline): SQVTM, ANQGSEA. The CDR3 contains 14 residues. J lost 5 bases, V lost 2 bases, and 7 bases had no gene match. CDR3 nucleotide sequence: TGCAGCGTTGAACGGGGTAGCGGGGCCGAGACCCAGTACTTC. Translated, it gives CSVERGSGAETQYF.

The rearrangement links TRBV10-3 to TRBJ1-2; D may be TRBD1 (5 bases). Looked up from germline, CDR1 is ENHRY and CDR2 is SYGVKD. This CDR3 is 15 amino acids long. Trimming left V 0 bases short and J 3 bases short, with 11 bases between. This CDR3 is CAISESQGYDYGYTF. CDR3 nucleotides: TGTGCCATCAGTGAGTCGCAGGGTTATGACTATGGCTACACCTTC.

The V gene is TRBV6-5, the J gene TRBJ2-2; 9 bases match TRBD2. Germline V gene lookup returns CDR1 MNHEY and CDR2 SVGAGI. Trimming at V came to 8 bases and at J to 7 bases, leaving 5 bases not matched to a gene. The CDR3 spans 13 residues. In DNA, the CDR3 is TGTGCCAGCGGTCTAGCGGGATTCGGGGAGCTGTTTTTT. Its protein product is CASGLAGFGELFF.

The V call is TRBV2, the J call TRBJ2-3; no clear D gene. Germline lookup yields CDR1 SNHLY and CDR2 FYNNEI. Trimming took 5 bases from V and 3 from J, leaving 15 bases between them. The CDR3 runs 15 residues. CDR3 region: CASSLRTGPTDTQYF. The CDR3 DNA reads as TGTGCCAGCAGTTTAAGGACGGGTCCTACAGATACGCAGTATTTT.

The chain combines TRBV28 with TRBJ2-5, with TRBD1 matching over 7 bases. V gave up 6 bases and J gave up 2 bases; unmatched junction bases: 12. From germline, CDR1 is MDHEN and CDR2 SYDVKM. CDR3 length equals 16 residues. CDR3 sequence: CASSPGAGTDQETQYF. CDR3 sequence (DNA): TGTGCCAGCAGCCCTGGAGCTGGGACAGATCAAGAGACCCAGTACTTC. Combining the CDR3 with reference TRBV28 and TRBJ2-5 gives the whole variable domain DVKVTQSSRYLVKRTGEKVFLECVQDMDHENMFWYRQDPGLGLRLIYFSYDVKMKEKGDIPEGYSVSREKKERFSLILESASTNQTSMYLCASSPGAGTDQETQYFGPGTRLLVL.

This clonotype has only one observation. This chain links TRBV7-2 with TRBJ2-3; no reliable D call. The V and J ends lost 3 bases and 2 bases respectively, with 12 bases between them. Germline V lookup: CDR1 SGHTA, CDR2 FQGNSA. The CDR3 runs to 15 residues. Here the CDR3 DNA reads TGTGCCAGCAGCTTGTCACGGGTACCCACAGATACGCAGTATTTT. Translation: CASSLSRVPTDTQYF.

The V and J genes are TRBV29-1 and TRBJ1-1, with D hard to call. The germline V gene encodes CDR1 SQVTM and CDR2 ANQGSEA. V was pared by 6 bases and J by 7 bases, with 15 bases between. This CDR3 comprises 12 residues. The CDR3 reads CSVDREQREAFF. The CDR3 coding sequence is TGCAGCGTCGACCGGGAGCAGCGTGAAGCTTTCTTT.

This chain connects TRBV23-1 to TRBJ2-2; D might be TRBD2 (5 bases). TRBV23-1 is filed as an ORF, its function uncertain. This CDR3 spans 14 amino acids. V lost 4 bases and J lost 6, with 12 bases in between. CDR3 DNA sequence: TGCGCCAGCAGTCGGAAAGGAGGTTCCGGGGAGCTGTTTTTT. As protein: CASSRKGGSGELFF.

This clonotype was seen just once. V usage is TRBV29-1 and J usage is TRBJ2-5, with D maybe TRBD2 (6 bases). CDR3 length: 12 residues. The V end lost 6 bases, the J end lost 4 bases, and 12 bases lay between the germline ends. Germline V lookup: CDR1 SQVTM, CDR2 ANQGSEA. CDR3 coding DNA: TGCAGCGTGGGGCGGGGAGGAGAGACCCAGTACTTC. Protein sequence: CSVGRGGETQYF.

The chain couples TRBV6-2 or TRBV6-3 to TRBJ1-5; D is unclear. Germline-derived CDR1 and CDR2 are MNHEY and SVGEGT. Trimming took off 3 bases at V and 2 bases at J, with 11 bases between the two ends. The CDR3 contains 15 residues. The CDR3 reads CASSYADGRNQPQHF. For the CDR3, the DNA is TGTGCCAGCAGTTATGCGGACGGCCGCAATCAGCCCCAGCATTTT.

The V and J genes are TRBV7-9 and TRBJ1-2; D call uncertain. V was trimmed by 5 bases and J by 7 bases, leaving 17 bases between them. CDR1 is SEHNR, CDR2 FQNEAQ, per germline (reference sequence). The CDR3 covers 14 residues. DNA for the CDR3: TGTGCCAGCAGCCATTCGGGCGTTATCGGTGGCTACACCTTC. This gives the protein CASSHSGVIGGYTF. Looking up the rest from reference TRBV7-9 and TRBJ1-2 gives the full variable domain: DTGVSQNPRHKITKRGQNVTFRCDPISEHNRLYWYRQTLGQGPEFLTYFQNEAQLEKSRLLSDRFSAERPKGSFSTLEIQRTEQGDSAMYLCASSHSGVIGGYTFGSGTRLTVV.

This clonotype was recorded once. V gene TRBV18 combines with J gene TRBJ2-7, with D unresolved. V was clipped by 6 bases and J by 1 base, with 13 bases between them. The germline V gene has CDR1 KGHSH and CDR2 LQKENI. This CDR3 spans 14 amino acids. The DNA of the CDR3 is TGTGCCAGCTCCCCCCGTGGTATTTCCTACGAGCAGTACTTC. It codes for CASSPRGISYEQYF.